This T cell receptor (beta chain) was identified in a study of blood T cell repertoires in COVID-19. Overall study: Whether acute or convalescent, the COVID-19 samples came from the United States, Italy and Spain. Nucleic acid was either cDNA or gDNA, and it came from T cells, B-cell-depleted T cells, or PBMCs.

The V gene's germline CDR1 is SGHRS and CDR2 YFSETQ. V lost 4 bases and J lost 2, with 6 bases in between. This CDR3 is 13 amino acids long. Patients in Seattle were enrolled during active infection, then followed longitudinally. In the study's own analysis: Reference gene primer amplification gave estimated nucleated cell counts. This table comes from immunoSEQ multiplex PCR, and its TCRdb copy is limited to in-frame clones, with some not included. V, J and clone size derive from that table, while D and trimming were established from the DNA sequence. Seen here are 250,000 to 400,000 clones, roughly 88% observed once, and the top ten hold less than 3.5%.

Input material: peripheral blood. This TCR was recovered from a woman aged 25 to 39 with COVID-19, enrolled during active disease. V and J are TRBV5-1 and TRBJ2-2; D uncertain. DNA of the CDR3: TGCGCCAGCAGCCCCAGAAACACCGGGGAGCTGTTTTTT. It encodes CASSPRNTGELFF.